Many counts were recorded for the clone carrying this TCR beta chain. Looked up from germline, CDR1 is SGHTA and CDR2 is FQGNSA. The CDR3 runs 14 residues. The V gene lost 0 bases and the J gene lost 2 bases, with 6 bases spanning the gap. This entry is derived from a study of human T cells and chemical hapten exposure. Looking at the study overall: Diphenylcyclopropenone doses were given weekly to the scalps of patients across the approximately 24-week study.

Time point noted: patch test 2, 6 weeks after DPC sensitization. Treatment meaning: therapeutic diphenylcyclopropenone sensitization with weekly scalp DPC. Prior to application of each patch test, blood was drawn. What the library attached to individual cDNA molecules were unique molecular identifiers. TCRdb passed the RACE reads through MiXCR, listing each CDR3 protein once. Altogether over 100,000 distinct CDR3 sequences are present, roughly a tenth being singletons, with the ten largest covering approximately 2.8%. This TCR was recovered from a middle-aged woman with alopecia areata. Some clones in this sample may be carry-over from other donors' samples. J is TRBJ2-3 and V is TRBV7-2; D is perhaps TRBD1 or TRBD2 (5 bases each). This material consisted of whole blood, taken in connection with sensitization to the hapten diphenylcyclopropenone (DPC). The CDR3 sequence is CASSLAGDTDTQYF. CDR3 DNA: TGTGCCAGCAGCTTAGCGGGGGACACAGATACGCAGTATTTT.